The 20 T cell receptor beta chains below come from one sample, sequenced in a study of CD8+ T cells in alopecia areata. After isolation, RNA underwent reverse transcription to generate cDNA as the sequencing template. Data came from immunoSEQ multiplex PCR; TCRdb stores just in-frame clones and leaves some out. The sample contains about 140,000 clones, about 86% of which appear only once. Stated treatment: oral pan-JAK inhibitor, 5-10 mg twice daily. Sequences were derived from CD8+ T cells sorted from blood, sampled at week 4, from a patient treated with tofacitinib. Receptor source: a human donor with alopecia areata.

The V gene is TRBV13, the J gene TRBJ1-1; no clear D. Germline V gene data show CDR1 as PRHDT and CDR2 as FYEKMQ (reference sequence). The CDR3 is 12 amino acids. The V gene lost 2 bases and the J gene lost 8 bases, with 9 bases spanning the gap. The CDR3 bases are TGTGCCAGCAGCTTAACTCTGACAGAAGCTTTCTTT. Residues: CASSLTLTEAFF.

This rearrangement joins TRBV11-1 to TRBJ2-1, with D possibly TRBD1 on 6 matching bases. CDR3 size: 13 residues. V lost 7 bases, J lost 2 bases, and 9 bases lay in between. In germline, CDR1 is SGHAT, CDR2 FQDESV (reference sequence). CDR3 amino acids: CASTRDTYNEQFF. Here the CDR3 DNA reads TGTGCCAGCACCAGGGACACCTACAATGAGCAGTTCTTC.

This clone was counted a single time. The rearrangement links TRBV29-1 to TRBJ1-5; 10 nucleotides agree with TRBD1. The CDR3 sequence is 13 residues long. After removal of 6 bases from V and 9 bases from J, the junction contained 8 bases not matched to a gene. The germline V gene encodes CDR1 SQVTM and CDR2 ANQGSEA. The CDR3 loop reads CSVTGTGELPQHF. CDR3 DNA: TGCAGCGTCACCGGGACAGGGGAGCTGCCCCAGCATTTT.

The chain links TRBV30 to TRBJ2-3; TRBD2 might be the D (5 bases). V was shortened by 7 bases and J by 2 bases, with 13 bases between the two germline ends. CDR3 length equals 13 residues. Germline CDR1 is GTSNPN and CDR2 is SVGIG (reference sequence). The CDR3 region is CASKLGVTDTQYF. The CDR3 DNA reads TGTGCCTCGAAACTCGGGGTCACAGATACGCAGTATTTT.

The V gene is TRBV7-9, the J gene TRBJ2-3; D is perhaps TRBD1 (6 bases). Germline V lookup: CDR1 SEHNR, CDR2 FQNEAQ (reference sequence). The V gene lost 3 bases and the J gene lost 1 base, with 8 bases spanning the gap. The CDR3 is made up of 14 amino acids. As DNA, the CDR3 is TGTGCCAGCAGCTTCCAGGGGCGCACAGATACGCAGTATTTT. Amino acids: CASSFQGRTDTQYF. Supplemented by reference TRBV7-9 and TRBJ2-3, the full variable domain reads DTGVSQNPRHKITKRGQNVTFRCDPISEHNRLYWYRQTLGQGPEFLTYFQNEAQLEKSRLLSDRFSAERPKGSFSTLEIQRTEQGDSAMYLCASSFQGRTDTQYFGPGTRLTVL.

This chain connects TRBV7-9 to TRBJ2-7; D might be TRBD2 (5 bases). Trimming removed 5 bases from V and 6 bases from J, with 14 bases in between. CDR1 and CDR2 from the germline V gene are SEHNR and FQNEAQ (reference sequence). The CDR3 runs 13 residues. This chain's CDR3 is CASSALGRREQYF. Here the CDR3 DNA reads TGTGCCAGCAGCGCCTTAGGGAGACGCGAGCAGTACTTC.

This chain connects TRBV19 to TRBJ2-7; D is undetermined. The germline gives CDR1 LNHDA, CDR2 SQIVND (reference sequence). V was trimmed by 0 bases and J by 0 bases, leaving 9 bases between them. There are 15 residues in the CDR3. The CDR3 is CASSIDLGSSYEQYF. The CDR3 DNA is TGTGCCAGTAGTATAGATCTGGGCAGCTCCTACGAGCAGTACTTC.

The V call is TRBV28, the J call TRBJ2-3, with D perhaps matching TRBD2 (6 bases). V was shortened by 6 bases and J by 9 bases, with 19 bases between the two germline ends. CDR1 MDHEN and CDR2 SYDVKM come from the germline V gene. The CDR3 spans 14 residues. As DNA, the CDR3 is TGTGCCAGCAGCCAGACTGCGCGACTAGAGACGCAGTATTTT. This codes for CASSQTARLETQYF.

The V gene is TRBV19, the J gene TRBJ1-2; D gene uncertain. Germline V gives CDR1 LNHDA, CDR2 SQIVND (reference sequence). V was trimmed by 10 bases and J by 4 bases, leaving 10 bases between them. The CDR3 has 11 residues. In DNA form, the CDR3 reads TGTGCCATCTCGGAGGGCTATGGCTACACCTTC. Protein product: CAISEGYGYTF.

Only one count was recorded for this clone. This sequence joins TRBV29-1 and TRBJ2-1; 10 nucleotides line up with TRBD1. There are 15 residues in the CDR3. V dropped 2 bases and J dropped 10; count of bases not matched to a gene: 11. Germline CDR1 and CDR2: SQVTM and ANQGSEA. CDR3 bases: TGCAGCGTTGAACCGTTCGGACAGGGGGTTAAGGAGCAGTTCTTC. The encoded protein is CSVEPFGQGVKEQFF.

This chain links TRBV30 with TRBJ2-5, with unresolved D. The CDR3 is made up of 11 amino acids. Germline loops: CDR1 GTSNPN, CDR2 SVGIG (reference sequence). V shed 2 bases and J shed 4 bases, with 5 bases lying between them. The DNA for the CDR3 is TGTGCCTGGAGTATAGGAGAGACCCAGTACTTC. Translating gives CAWSIGETQYF.

This clone was observed once. The V call is TRBV7-9, the J call TRBJ1-4, with TRBD1 identical over 7 bases. CDR1 is SEHNR, CDR2 FQNEAQ, per germline (reference sequence). The CDR3 covers 14 residues. V was clipped by 5 bases and J by 8 bases; unmatched bases: 8. CDR3 in amino acids: CASSEDREREKLFF. The CDR3 region has the DNA TGTGCCAGCAGCGAAGACAGGGAGAGAGAAAAACTGTTTTTT.

J is TRBJ1-1 and V is TRBV30; D is perhaps TRBD1 (6 bases). In germline, CDR1 is GTSNPN, CDR2 SVGIG (reference sequence). The CDR3 length is 13 residues. Trimming took 2 bases from V and 2 from J, leaving 9 bases between them. The CDR3 protein is CAWSRGVNTEAFF. The CDR3, as DNA: TGTGCCTGGAGTAGGGGGGTCAACACTGAAGCTTTCTTT.

V and J are TRBV29-1 and TRBJ1-1; 7 bases fit TRBD1. This CDR3 is built from 12 residues. The germline CDR1 and CDR2 sequences are SQVTM and ANQGSEA. V gave up 7 bases and J gave up 3 bases; unmatched junction bases: 5. The CDR3 sequence: CSADRDHTEAFF. As DNA, the CDR3 is TGCAGCGCCGACAGGGACCACACTGAAGCTTTCTTT.

The CDR3 DNA is TGTGCCAGCAGACCCCCCCTAGCGGGGGCCACAGATACGCAGTATTTT. Translated: CASRPPLAGATDTQYF. J is TRBJ2-3 and V is TRBV27, with TRBD2 matching over 10 bases. The ends lost 6 bases at V and 2 bases at J; junction bases unmatched: 8. The germline V gene encodes CDR1 MNHEY and CDR2 SMNVEV (reference sequence). The CDR3 is 16 amino acids.

The chain joins TRBV27 to TRBJ2-5; TRBD2 agrees at 7 bases. The germline CDR1 and CDR2 sequences are MNHEY and SMNVEV (reference sequence). The CDR3 has 15 amino acids. J was trimmed by 4 bases and V by 3 bases; bases with no gene match: 8. The CDR3 nucleotides read TGTGCCAGCAGTTTTTGGCGGGAGAGGCGAGAGACCCAGTACTTC. Translated: CASSFWRERRETQYF.

The V gene is TRBV7-9, the J gene TRBJ2-7; TRBD1 matches at 7 bases. After removal of 2 bases from V and 2 bases from J, the junction contained 3 bases not matched to a gene. The CDR3 is 14 amino acids. From germline, CDR1 is SEHNR and CDR2 FQNEAQ (reference sequence). CDR3 protein: CASSLSGTAYEQYF. The CDR3 nucleotides read TGTGCCAGCAGCTTATCGGGGACAGCCTACGAGCAGTACTTC.

The gene calls are TRBV5-4 and TRBJ2-7; possibly TRBD1 for D (6 bases). The CDR3 runs 14 residues. V was shortened by 1 base and J by 2 bases, with 10 bases between the two germline ends. Germline lookup yields CDR1 SGHNT and CDR2 YYREEE (reference sequence). The DNA for the CDR3 is TGTGCCAGCAGCTTGTCGGACAGTACCTACGAGCAGTACTTC. It specifies CASSLSDSTYEQYF. The full variable domain, rest sourced from reference TRBV5-4 and TRBJ2-7, is ETGVTQSPTHLIKTRGQQVTLRCSSQSGHNTVSWYQQALGQGPQFIFQYYREEENGRGNFPPRFSGLQFPNYSSELNVNALELDDSALYLCASSLSDSTYEQYFGPGTRLTVT.

As to this clone: This CDR3 is also generated by other DNA sequences in the sample. V and J are TRBV4-1 and TRBJ2-5; D is undetermined. The CDR3 contains 14 residues. V dropped 0 bases and J dropped 1 base, with 6 bases sitting between them. Germline assignment: CDR1 MGHRA and CDR2 YSYEKL. The CDR3 here is CASSQDPGQETQYF. Written as DNA, the CDR3 is TGCGCCAGCAGCCAAGACCCAGGCCAAGAGACCCAGTACTTC.

The chain links TRBV9 to TRBJ2-1, with 8 bases identical to TRBD2. The CDR3 runs to 15 residues. CDR1 SGDLS and CDR2 YYNGEE come from the germline V gene. With 3 bases clipped from V and 4 bases from J, the junction kept 6 bases outside the gene matches. CDR3: CASSATSGFYNEQFF. The CDR3 DNA sequence: TGTGCCAGCAGCGCCACTAGCGGTTTTTACAATGAGCAGTTCTTC.